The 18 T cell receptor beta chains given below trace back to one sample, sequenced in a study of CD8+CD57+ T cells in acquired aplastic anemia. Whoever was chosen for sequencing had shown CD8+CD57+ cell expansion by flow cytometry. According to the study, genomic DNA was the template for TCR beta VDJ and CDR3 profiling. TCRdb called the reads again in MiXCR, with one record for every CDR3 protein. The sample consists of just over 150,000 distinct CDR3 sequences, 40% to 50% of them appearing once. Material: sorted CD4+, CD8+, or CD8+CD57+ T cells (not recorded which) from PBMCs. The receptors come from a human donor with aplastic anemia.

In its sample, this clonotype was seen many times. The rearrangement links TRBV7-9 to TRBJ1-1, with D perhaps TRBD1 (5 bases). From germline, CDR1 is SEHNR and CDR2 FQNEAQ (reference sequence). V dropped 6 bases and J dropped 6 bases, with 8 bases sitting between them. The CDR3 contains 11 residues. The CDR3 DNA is TGTGCCAGCAGTCCAGGGTCTGAAGCTTTCTTT. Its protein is CASSPGSEAFF.

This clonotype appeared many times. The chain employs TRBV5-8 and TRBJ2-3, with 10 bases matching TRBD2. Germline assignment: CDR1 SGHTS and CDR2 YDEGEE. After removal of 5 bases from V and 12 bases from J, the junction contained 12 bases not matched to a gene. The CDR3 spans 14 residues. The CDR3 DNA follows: TGTGCCAGCAGTGAAGCGGGAGGGATACGTGCACAGTATTTT. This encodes CASSEAGGIRAQYF.

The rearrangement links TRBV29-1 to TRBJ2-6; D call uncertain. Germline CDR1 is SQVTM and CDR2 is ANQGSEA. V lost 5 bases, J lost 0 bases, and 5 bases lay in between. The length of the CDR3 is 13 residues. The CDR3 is CSVHSSGANVLTF. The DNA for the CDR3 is TGCAGCGTTCACAGCTCTGGGGCCAACGTCCTGACTTTC.

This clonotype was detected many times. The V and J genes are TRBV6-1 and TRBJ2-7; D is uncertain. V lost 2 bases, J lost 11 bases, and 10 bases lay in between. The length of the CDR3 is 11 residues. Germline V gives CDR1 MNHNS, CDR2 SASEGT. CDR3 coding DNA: TGTGCCAGCAGTGAATTGCTAGAGAAGTACTTC. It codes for CASSELLEKYF.

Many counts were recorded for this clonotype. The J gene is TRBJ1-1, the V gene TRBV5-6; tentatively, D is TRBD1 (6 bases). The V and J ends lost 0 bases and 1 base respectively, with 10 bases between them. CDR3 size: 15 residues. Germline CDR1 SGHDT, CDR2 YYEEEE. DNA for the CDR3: TGTGCCAGCAGCTTGGCCTTAGGGGGGAACACTGAAGCTTTCTTT. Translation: CASSLALGGNTEAFF.

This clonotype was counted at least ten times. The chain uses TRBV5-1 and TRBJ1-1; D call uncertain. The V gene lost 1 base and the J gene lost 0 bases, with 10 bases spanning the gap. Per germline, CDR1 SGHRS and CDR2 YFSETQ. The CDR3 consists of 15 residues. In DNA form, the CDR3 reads TGCGCCAGCAGCTTGATTACAGCTATGAACACTGAAGCTTTCTTT. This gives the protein CASSLITAMNTEAFF. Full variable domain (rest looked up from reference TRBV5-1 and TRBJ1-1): KAGVTQTPRYLIKTRGQQVTLSCSPISGHRSVSWYQQTPGQGLQFLFEYFSETQRNKGNFPGRFSGRQFSNSRSEMNVSTLELGDSALYLCASSLITAMNTEAFFGQGTRLTVV.

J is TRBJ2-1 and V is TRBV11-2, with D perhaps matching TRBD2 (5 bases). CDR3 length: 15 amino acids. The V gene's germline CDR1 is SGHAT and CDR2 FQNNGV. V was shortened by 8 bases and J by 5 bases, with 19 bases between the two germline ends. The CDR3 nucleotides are TGTGCCAGCTCCGTTGGTCGGGAATACAACAATGAGCAGTTCTTC. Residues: CASSVGREYNNEQFF. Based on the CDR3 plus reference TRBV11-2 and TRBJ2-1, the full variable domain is EAGVAQSPRYKIIEKRQSVAFWCNPISGHATLYWYQQILGQGPKLLIQFQNNGVVDDSQLPKDRFSAERLKGVDSTLKIQPAKLEDSAVYLCASSVGREYNNEQFFGPGTRLTVL.

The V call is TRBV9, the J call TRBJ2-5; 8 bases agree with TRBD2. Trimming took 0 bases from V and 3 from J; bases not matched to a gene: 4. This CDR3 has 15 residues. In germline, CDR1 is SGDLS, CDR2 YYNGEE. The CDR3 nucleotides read TGTGCCAGCAGCGTAGGGGCGGGGGGCAAAGAGACCCAGTACTTC. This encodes CASSVGAGGKETQYF.

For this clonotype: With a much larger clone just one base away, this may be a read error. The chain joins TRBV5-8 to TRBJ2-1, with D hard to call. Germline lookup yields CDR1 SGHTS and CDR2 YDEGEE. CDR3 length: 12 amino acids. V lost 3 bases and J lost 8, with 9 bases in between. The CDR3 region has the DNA TGTGCCAGCAGCTATCGCCTGGATGAGCAGTTCTTC. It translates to CASSYRLDEQFF.

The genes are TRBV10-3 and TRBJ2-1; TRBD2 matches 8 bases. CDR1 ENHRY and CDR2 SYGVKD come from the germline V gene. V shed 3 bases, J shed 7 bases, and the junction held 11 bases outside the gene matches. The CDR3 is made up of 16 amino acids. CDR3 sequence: CAISDAGRAKWNEQFF. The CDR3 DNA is TGTGCCATCAGTGATGCCGGGAGGGCTAAGTGGAATGAGCAGTTCTTC.

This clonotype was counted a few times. The DNA of the CDR3 is TGTGCCAGCAGCCAAGAATCCCTGTTCACAGATACGCAGTATTTT. As protein: CASSQESLFTDTQYF. The chain uses TRBV3-1 and TRBJ2-3; D gene uncertain. Germline V gives CDR1 LGHDT, CDR2 YNNKEL (reference sequence). CDR3 length: 15 residues. Trimming shortened V by 0 bases and J by 2 bases, and 9 bases separated the two germline ends.

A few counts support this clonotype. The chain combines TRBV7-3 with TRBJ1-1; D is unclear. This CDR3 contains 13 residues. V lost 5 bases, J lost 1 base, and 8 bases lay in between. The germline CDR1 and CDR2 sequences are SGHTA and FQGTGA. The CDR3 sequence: CASSVQQNTEAFF. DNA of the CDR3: TGTGCCAGCAGCGTCCAGCAGAACACTGAAGCTTTCTTT. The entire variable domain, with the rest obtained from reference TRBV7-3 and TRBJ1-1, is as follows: GAGVSQTPSNKVTEKGKYVELRCDPISGHTALYWYRQSLGQGPEFLIYFQGTGAADDSGLPNDRFFAVRPEGSVSTLKIQRTERGDSAVYLCASSVQQNTEAFFGQGTRLTVV.

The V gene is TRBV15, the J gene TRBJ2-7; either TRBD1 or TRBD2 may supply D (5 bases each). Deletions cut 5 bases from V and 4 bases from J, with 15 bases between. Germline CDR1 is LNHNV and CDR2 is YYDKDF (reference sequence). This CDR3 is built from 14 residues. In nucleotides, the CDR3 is TGTGCCACCAGCCGAGGGGCAGGGATTTACGAGCAGTACTTC. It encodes CATSRGAGIYEQYF.

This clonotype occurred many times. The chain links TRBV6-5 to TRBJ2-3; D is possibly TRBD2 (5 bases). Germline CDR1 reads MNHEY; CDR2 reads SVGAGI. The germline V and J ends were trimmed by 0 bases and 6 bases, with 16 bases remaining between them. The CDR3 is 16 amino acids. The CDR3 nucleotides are TGTGCCAGCAGTTACTCCGCGGACGGACGGGGTGATACGCAGTATTTT. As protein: CASSYSADGRGDTQYF.

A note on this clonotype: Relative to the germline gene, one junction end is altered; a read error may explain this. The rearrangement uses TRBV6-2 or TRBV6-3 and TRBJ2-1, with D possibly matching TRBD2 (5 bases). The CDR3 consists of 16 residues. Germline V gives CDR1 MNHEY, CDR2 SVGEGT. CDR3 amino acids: CANSSRSSVSHNEQFF. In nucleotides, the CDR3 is TGTGCCAACAGTTCCCGTAGTAGCGTCTCTCACAATGAGCAGTTCTTC.

CDR3 protein: CASSLALPGTGELFF. In DNA form, the CDR3 reads TGCGCCAGCAGCTTGGCCCTGCCAGGCACCGGGGAGCTGTTTTTT. This chain joins TRBV5-1 and TRBJ2-2; D remains ambiguous. The CDR3 sequence is 15 residues long. The ends were cut back, 0 bases at V and 4 bases at J, with 10 bases in the middle. Germline V gene data show CDR1 as SGHRS and CDR2 as YFSETQ.

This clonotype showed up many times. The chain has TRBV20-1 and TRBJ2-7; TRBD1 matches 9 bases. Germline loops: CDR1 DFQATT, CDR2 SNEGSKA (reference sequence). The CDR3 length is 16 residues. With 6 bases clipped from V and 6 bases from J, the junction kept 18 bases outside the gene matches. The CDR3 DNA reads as TGCAGTGCCCCTGGGGGGGGGGGACAGGGTAATCCCGAGCAGTACTTC. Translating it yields CSAPGGGGQGNPEQYF.

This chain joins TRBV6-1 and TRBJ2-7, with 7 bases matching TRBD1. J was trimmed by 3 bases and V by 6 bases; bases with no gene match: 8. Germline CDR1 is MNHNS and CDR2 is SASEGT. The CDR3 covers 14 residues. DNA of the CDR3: TGTGCCAGCAGGGCCTTAACAGGGGACTACGAGCAGTACTTC. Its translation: CASRALTGDYEQYF.